One and the same sample provided the 4 T cell receptor beta chains below, sequenced in a study of cytomegalovirus exposure and HLA in healthy donors. Use of 60 Vbeta and 13 Jbeta primers characterized the PCR. Clones were sequenced by immunoSEQ multiplex PCR, and TCRdb holds only the in-frame ones, with some missing. In the table there are 60,000 to 80,000 clones, roughly 80% of which are singletons. Specimen: PBMCs. The receptors were sampled from a girl under 18 in good health and CMV-seropositive.

This CDR3 reads CAWSVKLQGSPPYGYTF. The CDR3 region has the DNA TGTGCCTGGAGTGTAAAGTTACAGGGTAGCCCCCCCTATGGCTACACCTTC. This chain connects TRBV30 to TRBJ1-2; D may be TRBD1 (6 bases). Trimming took 0 bases from V and 4 from J, leaving 21 bases between them. The CDR3 has 17 amino acids. Germline lookup yields CDR1 GTSNPN and CDR2 SVGIG (reference sequence). Full variable domain (remainder filled in from reference TRBV30 and TRBJ1-2): SQTIHQWPATLVQPVGSPLSLECTVEGTSNPNLYWYRQAAGRGLQLLFYSVGIGQISSEVPQNLSASRPQDRQFILSSKKLLLSDSGFYLCAWSVKLQGSPPYGYTFGSGTRLTVV.

This clone was observed once. This chain joins TRBV7-8 and TRBJ2-1; 11 positions agree with TRBD2. The germline CDR1 and CDR2 sequences are SGHVS and FQNEAQ. Losses at the gene ends were 1 base for V and 7 bases for J; bases not matched to a gene: 15. The CDR3 is 19 residues long. The CDR3: CASSLVSSGRRVGINEQFF. The DNA for the CDR3 is TGTGCCAGCAGCTTAGTGTCTAGCGGGAGGAGGGTTGGTATAAATGAGCAGTTCTTC. Combining the CDR3 with reference TRBV7-8 and TRBJ2-1 gives the whole variable domain GAGVSQSPRYKVAKRGQDVALRCDPISGHVSLFWYQQALGQGPEFLTYFQNEAQLDKSGLPSDRFFAERPEGSVSTLKIQRTQQEDSAVYLCASSLVSSGRRVGINEQFFGPGTRLTVL.

The CDR3 DNA follows: TGTGCCTGGGGACAGAGCACCGGGGAGCTGTTTTTT. Its translation is CAWGQSTGELFF. The chain links TRBV30 to TRBJ2-2; a weak D match, TRBD1 (6 bases). CDR1 and CDR2 (germline): GTSNPN, SVGIG (reference sequence). This CDR3 contains 12 residues. V was trimmed by 5 bases and J by 4 bases, leaving 8 bases between them.

The chain joins TRBV5-6 to TRBJ2-7; TRBD2 aligns across 12 bases. CDR3 length: 14 amino acids. V shed 4 bases and J 12 bases; nucleotides not matched to a gene: 11. Germline V lookup: CDR1 SGHDT, CDR2 YYEEEE. The CDR3 is CASSLRLAGASGYF. CDR3 bases: TGTGCCAGCAGCCTCAGACTAGCGGGGGCGTCAGGGTACTTC.